The 5 T cell receptor beta chains below all came from one sample that was sequenced in a study of T cell responses to AZD1222 COVID-19 vaccine. The table came from immunoSEQ multiplex PCR; TCRdb's copy has only in-frame clones and leaves some out. The repertoire holds 90,000 to 95,000 clones, with around nine tenths as singletons. Sequencing was performed on peripheral blood, taken on day 0 of AZD1222 vaccination. The receptors here all came from an adult in good health.

The chain has TRBV5-3 and TRBJ2-7; D gene unclear. Being an ORF, TRBV5-3 has a function that is uncertain. There are 13 residues in the CDR3. The germline V and J ends were trimmed by 5 bases and 2 bases, with 11 bases remaining between them. The CDR3: CARRPGPAYEQYF. For the CDR3, the DNA is TGTGCCAGAAGACCCGGACCGGCCTACGAGCAGTACTTC.

The chain links TRBV4-3 to TRBJ2-2; D possibly corresponds to TRBD2 (7 bases). This CDR3 comprises 15 residues. The V and J ends lost 0 bases and 6 bases respectively, with 11 bases between them. Germline CDR1 is LGHNA and CDR2 is YSLEER. CDR3 sequence (DNA): TGCGCCAGCAGCCAAGATGGGGGGGGCGCCGGGGAGCTGTTTTTT. Translating it yields CASSQDGGGAGELFF.

CDR3 DNA sequence: TGTGCCAGCAGCGGACTGTCCTCTGGGGCCAACGTCCTGACTTTC. Translating it yields CASSGLSSGANVLTF. The chain couples TRBV28 to TRBJ2-6, with D possibly being TRBD2 (5 bases). The CDR3 contains 15 residues. The V end lost 6 bases, the J end lost 0 bases, and 9 bases lay between the germline ends. Germline CDR1 reads MDHEN; CDR2 reads SYDVKM.

In this sample, this clone turned up a few times. This sequence joins TRBV6-2 or TRBV6-3 and TRBJ2-7; D is ambiguous. The CDR3 consists of 11 residues. The germline V and J ends were trimmed by 2 bases and 6 bases, with 5 bases remaining between them. Germline CDR1 reads MNHEY; CDR2 reads SVGEGT. The DNA of the CDR3 is TGTGCCAGCAGTTACGAACGCGAGCAGTACTTC. It codes for CASSYEREQYF.

This sequence joins TRBV4-2 and TRBJ1-5, with unresolved D. The CDR3 loop spans 17 amino acids. The germline V gene has CDR1 LGHNA and CDR2 YNFKEQ. V gave up 0 bases and J gave up 4 bases, with 16 bases separating them. In nucleotides, the CDR3 is TGTGCCAGCAGCCAAGATACCGGAGAGGGTTTAAATCAGCCCCAGCATTTT. Its translation: CASSQDTGEGLNQPQHF.